A selection of T cell receptor beta chains follows, all from one sample in a study of Ad26.COV2.S vaccination and SARS-CoV-2 variants. Using immunoSEQ multiplex PCR, the repertoire was profiled, and TCRdb retains in-frame clones only, with some absent. Counted here are more than 400,000 clones, roughly 91% occurring once; the ten biggest clones make up around 4.2%. Sample: peripheral blood, taken in a trial of Ad26.COV2.S vaccine versus placebo. These receptor sequences come from a person between 18 and 59 years old who received the Ad26.COV2.S COVID-19 vaccine or a placebo. Each CDR3 is given with its conserved first and last residue. The D gene is left open where the match is weak. Rows give clone size only sometimes, using once, few, many, or a class for an expanded clone.

V	J	size	D	CDR3	DNA
TRBV6-2/TRBV6-3	TRBJ2-5	once	TRBD2	CASSSPRQLAGERETQYF	TGTGCCAGCAGTTCCCCCCGTCAGCTAGCGGGAGAACGGGAGACCCAGTACTTC
TRBV25-1	TRBJ2-7	-	-	CASSENTHSYEQYF	TGTGCCAGCAGTGAGAATACTCACTCCTACGAGCAGTACTTC
TRBV5-1	TRBJ1-1	once	TRBD1	CASSSQGDTEAFF	TGCGCCAGCAGCTCACAGGGGGACACTGAAGCTTTCTTT
TRBV11-2	TRBJ2-5	-	-	CASRPAFGPETQYF	TGTGCCAGCCGCCCGGCTTTTGGGCCAGAGACCCAGTACTTC
TRBV7-2	TRBJ1-5	-	-	CASSLGNAGQPQHF	TGTGCCAGCAGCTTAGGGAACGCTGGTCAGCCCCAGCATTTT
TRBV24-1	TRBJ2-1	-	-	CATSDLSGERNEQFF	TGTGCCACCAGTGATTTGTCGGGAGAGAGGAATGAGCAGTTCTTC
TRBV19	TRBJ1-5	few	-	CASGGRYQPQHF	TGTGCCAGTGGCGGCCGGTATCAGCCCCAGCATTTT
TRBV9	TRBJ1-2	-	-	CASSVAPSGRGYGYTF	TGTGCCAGCAGCGTAGCCCCCTCCGGGAGGGGCTATGGCTACACCTTC
TRBV6-2/TRBV6-3	TRBJ2-7	few	TRBD1	CASSFPRDRVSYEQYF	TGTGCCAGCAGTTTCCCCCGGGACAGGGTCTCCTACGAGCAGTACTTC
TRBV7-6	TRBJ2-7	-	-	CASSLAAGPSGGEQYF	TGTGCCAGCAGCTTAGCGGCGGGACCCTCCGGGGGCGAGCAGTACTTC
TRBV28	TRBJ2-3	-	-	CASSSGPTADTQYF	TGTGCCAGCAGTTCCGGGCCAACCGCCGATACGCAGTATTTT
TRBV7-9	TRBJ2-1	few	-	CASRSTYGSYNEQFF	TGTGCCAGCAGGAGTACTTACGGATCCTACAATGAGCAGTTCTTC
TRBV7-6	TRBJ2-5	-	TRBD2	CASSLFGAGDQETQYF	TGTGCCAGCAGCTTATTCGGGGCGGGAGACCAAGAGACCCAGTACTTC
TRBV7-2	TRBJ1-6	once	-	CASSFAYNSPLHF	TGTGCCAGCAGCTTCGCGTATAATTCACCCCTCCACTTT
TRBV10-3	TRBJ2-7	-	TRBD1	CAISPGQGSYEQYF	TGTGCCATCAGTCCAGGACAGGGGTCCTACGAGCAGTACTTC
TRBV5-4	TRBJ1-1	-	-	CASSLNFRQDKVEAFF	TGTGCCAGCAGCTTGAACTTCCGGCAGGATAAAGTTGAAGCTTTCTTT
TRBV28	TRBJ2-2	-	-	CAFSRAANTGELFF	TGTGCCTTTTCCCGGGCAGCGAACACCGGGGAGCTGTTTTTT
TRBV25-1	TRBJ2-7	-	-	CASSESVTAREQYF	TGTGCCAGCAGTGAATCGGTTACTGCCCGCGAGCAGTACTTC
TRBV24-1	TRBJ2-3	-	-	CATSDTLDTQYF	TGTGCCACCAGTGATACCTTAGATACGCAGTATTTT
TRBV15	TRBJ2-1	few	TRBD2	CATSRTSGPNEQFF	TGTGCCACCAGCAGGACTAGCGGACCCAATGAGCAGTTCTTC
TRBV30	TRBJ2-7	-	-	CAWSQDYEQYF	TGTGCCTGGAGTCAGGACTACGAGCAGTACTTC
TRBV3-1/TRBV3-2	TRBJ2-7	-	-	CASSQAGPAYEQYF	TGTGCCAGCAGCCAAGCCGGGCCAGCCTACGAGCAGTACTTC
TRBV15	TRBJ1-2	-	TRBD1	CATRPGQLNGYTF	TGTGCCACCAGGCCGGGACAGTTAAACGGCTACACCTTC
TRBV2	TRBJ2-1	-	TRBD2	CASFLLAGGNEQFF	TGTGCCAGCTTCCTATTAGCGGGAGGCAATGAGCAGTTCTTC
TRBV4-3	TRBJ2-5	-	-	CTSSQDCQETQYF	TGCACCAGCAGCCAAGATTGCCAAGAGACCCAGTACTTC
TRBV10-3	TRBJ1-4	-	-	CASRDTKRLNEKLFF	TGTGCCAGCCGGGACACCAAACGTTTGAATGAAAAACTGTTTTTT
TRBV14	TRBJ2-1	once	TRBD2	CASSQDIFVPGLTSRGRPYNEQFF	TGTGCCAGCAGCCAAGATATATTTGTTCCGGGACTAACAAGTCGGGGGAGACCCTACAATGAGCAGTTCTTC
TRBV28	TRBJ2-5	-	-	CASSFWLLETQYF	TGTGCCAGCAGTTTTTGGTTGCTGGAGACCCAGTACTTC
TRBV2	TRBJ2-1	-	-	CASSSSNDEQFF	TGTGCCAGCAGCTCTAGTAATGATGAGCAGTTCTTC
TRBV27	TRBJ1-5	-	-	CASNPREGGQPQHF	TGTGCCAGCAACCCGAGGGAGGGAGGTCAGCCCCAGCATTTT
TRBV6-2/TRBV6-3	TRBJ2-1	-	-	CASSPGWDPQLSSYNEQFF	TGTGCCAGCAGTCCGGGGTGGGACCCACAACTTAGCTCCTACAATGAGCAGTTCTTC
TRBV5-5	TRBJ2-1	-	-	CASSWRGGAGNEQFF	TGTGCCAGCAGCTGGCGGGGCGGGGCGGGGAATGAGCAGTTCTTC
TRBV6-5	TRBJ1-5	-	TRBD1	CASSYSTGDQPQHF	TGTGCCAGCAGTTACTCGACAGGGGATCAGCCCCAGCATTTT
TRBV6-5	TRBJ2-7	-	-	CASRTRDSYEQYF	TGTGCCAGCAGGACTCGGGATTCCTACGAGCAGTACTTC
TRBV18	TRBJ1-2	-	TRBD1	CASSPLTGAGGANYGYTF	TGTGCCAGCTCACCACTAACCGGGGCAGGGGGCGCAAACTATGGCTACACCTTC
TRBV5-4	TRBJ2-1	-	-	CASSLDLGPNEQFF	TGTGCCAGCAGCTTGGACCTAGGCCCCAATGAGCAGTTCTTC
TRBV7-2	TRBJ1-4	-	TRBD1	CASRRTGGDEKLFF	TGTGCCAGCAGACGGACAGGGGGGGATGAAAAACTGTTTTTT